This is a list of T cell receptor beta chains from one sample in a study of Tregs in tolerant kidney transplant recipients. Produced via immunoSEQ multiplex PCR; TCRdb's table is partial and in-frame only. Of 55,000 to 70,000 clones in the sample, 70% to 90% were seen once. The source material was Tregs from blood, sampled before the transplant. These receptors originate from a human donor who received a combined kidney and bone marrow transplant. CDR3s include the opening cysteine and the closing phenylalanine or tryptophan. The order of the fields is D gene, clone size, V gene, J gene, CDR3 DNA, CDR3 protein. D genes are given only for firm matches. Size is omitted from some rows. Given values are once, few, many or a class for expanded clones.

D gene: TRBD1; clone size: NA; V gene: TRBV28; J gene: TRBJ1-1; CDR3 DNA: TGTGCCAGCAGTTTACGGTCCACAGGGGGCCGAACTGAAGCTTTCTTT; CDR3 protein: CASSLRSTGGRTEAFF
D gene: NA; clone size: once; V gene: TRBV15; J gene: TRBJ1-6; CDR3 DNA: TGTGCCACCAGCAGAGCGGCCCCGGATTCACCCCTCCACTTT; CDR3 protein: CATSRAAPDSPLHF
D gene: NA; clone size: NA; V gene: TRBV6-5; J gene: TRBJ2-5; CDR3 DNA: TGTGCCAGCAGTTCAAGAACCCAAGAGACCCAGTACTTC; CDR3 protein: CASSSRTQETQYF
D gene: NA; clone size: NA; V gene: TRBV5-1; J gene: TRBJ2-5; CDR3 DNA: TGCGCCAGCAGCTTGTATCGGGGGGCCGAAGAGACCCAGTACTTC; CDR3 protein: CASSLYRGAEETQYF
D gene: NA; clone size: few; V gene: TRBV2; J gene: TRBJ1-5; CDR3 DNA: TGTGCCAGCCAAAAGACAGGCTCGGATAGCAATCAGCCCCAGCATTTT; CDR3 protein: CASQKTGSDSNQPQHF
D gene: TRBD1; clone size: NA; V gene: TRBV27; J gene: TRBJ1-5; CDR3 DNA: TGTGCCAGCAGGGAATTGACAGGGGCTAGCAATCAGCCCCAGCATTTT; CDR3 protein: CASRELTGASNQPQHF
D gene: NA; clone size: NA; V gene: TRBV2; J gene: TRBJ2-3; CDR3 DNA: TGTGCCAGCAGCGCCTGGGGCGGGGCGAGCACAGATACGCAGTATTTT; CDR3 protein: CASSAWGGASTDTQYF
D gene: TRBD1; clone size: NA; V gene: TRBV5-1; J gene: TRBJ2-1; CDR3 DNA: TGCGCCAGCAGCTCCGGGACAGGATACAATGAGCAGTTCTTC; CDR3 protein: CASSSGTGYNEQFF
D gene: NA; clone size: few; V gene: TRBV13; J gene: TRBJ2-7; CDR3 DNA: TGTGCCAGCAGCCCAGGCCGGGGGTACGAGCAGTACTTC; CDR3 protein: CASSPGRGYEQYF
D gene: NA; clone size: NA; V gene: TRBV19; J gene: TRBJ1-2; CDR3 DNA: TGTGCCAGTAGTATAGCTGGAACTGGGGCCAATCAAGGCTACACCTTC; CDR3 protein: CASSIAGTGANQGYTF
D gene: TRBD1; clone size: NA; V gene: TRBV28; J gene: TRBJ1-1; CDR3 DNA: TGTGCCAGCAGTCACAGGGGGTGGAACACTGAAGCTTTCTTT; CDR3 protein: CASSHRGWNTEAFF
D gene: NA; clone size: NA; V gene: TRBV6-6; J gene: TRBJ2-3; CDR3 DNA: TGTGCCAGCAGTTATACTAGACCCGGAACAGATACGCAGTATTTT; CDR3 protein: CASSYTRPGTDTQYF
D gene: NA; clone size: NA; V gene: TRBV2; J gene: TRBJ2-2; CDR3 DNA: TGTGCCAGCAGTGAAGGTGTCTATCTTACCGGGGAGCTGTTTTTT; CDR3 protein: CASSEGVYLTGELFF
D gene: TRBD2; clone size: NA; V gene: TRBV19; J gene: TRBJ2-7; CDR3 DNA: TGTGCCAGTAGTATCCAGAGCGGGGAGACGTACGAGCAGTACTTC; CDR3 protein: CASSIQSGETYEQYF
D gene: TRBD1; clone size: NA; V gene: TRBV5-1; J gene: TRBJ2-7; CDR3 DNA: TGCGCCAGCAGCTTGAACAGGGGGCTATGGTCTCACGAGCAGTACTTC; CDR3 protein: CASSLNRGLWSHEQYF
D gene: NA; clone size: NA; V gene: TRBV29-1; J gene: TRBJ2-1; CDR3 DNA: TGCAGCGCCTACAAGAGGGGGGAGCAGTTCTTC; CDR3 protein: CSAYKRGEQFF
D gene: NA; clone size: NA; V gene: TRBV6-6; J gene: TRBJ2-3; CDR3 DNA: TGTGCCAGCAGGCTTCAGGGGGGGACAGATACGCAGTATTTT; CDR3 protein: CASRLQGGTDTQYF
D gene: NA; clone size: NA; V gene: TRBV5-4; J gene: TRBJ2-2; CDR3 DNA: TGTGCCAGCAGCCACACGAACACCGGGGAGCTGTTTTTT; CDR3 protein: CASSHTNTGELFF
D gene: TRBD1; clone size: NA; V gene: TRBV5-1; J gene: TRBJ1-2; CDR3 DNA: TGCGCCAGCAGCCCCCGGCCAGGGGGCTATGGCTACACCTTC; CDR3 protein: CASSPRPGGYGYTF
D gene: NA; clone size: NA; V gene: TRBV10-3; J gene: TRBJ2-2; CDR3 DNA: TGTGCCATCCGAGCGGCAGGGATGGCCGGGGAGCTGTTTTTT; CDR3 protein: CAIRAAGMAGELFF
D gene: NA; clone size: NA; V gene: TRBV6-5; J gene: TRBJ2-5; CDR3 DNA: TGTGCCAGCAGCGAATACGACAGTAGGGAGACCCAGTACTTC; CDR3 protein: CASSEYDSRETQYF
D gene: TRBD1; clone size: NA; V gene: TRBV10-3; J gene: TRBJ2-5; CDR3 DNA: TGTGCCATCAGCTCGGGACAGGGGGATGGAGAGACCCAGTACTTC; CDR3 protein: CAISSGQGDGETQYF
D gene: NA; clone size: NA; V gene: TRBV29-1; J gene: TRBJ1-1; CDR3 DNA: TGCAGCTCGGGTAGGGGCACTGAAGCTTTCTTT; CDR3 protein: CSSGRGTEAFF
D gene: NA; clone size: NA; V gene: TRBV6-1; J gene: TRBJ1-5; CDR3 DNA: TGTGCCAGCTCAGTCCTTCTGAGCGGTAATCAGCCCCAGCATTTT; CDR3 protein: CASSVLLSGNQPQHF
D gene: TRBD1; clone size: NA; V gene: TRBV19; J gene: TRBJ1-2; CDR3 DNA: TGTGCCAGTAGACGGAGACAGGGCCCGAACTATGGCTACACCTTC; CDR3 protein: CASRRRQGPNYGYTF
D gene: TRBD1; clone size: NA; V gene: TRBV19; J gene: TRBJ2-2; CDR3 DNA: TGTGCCAGTTCAGGGGGATTCAACACCGGGGAGCTGTTTTTT; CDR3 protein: CASSGGFNTGELFF
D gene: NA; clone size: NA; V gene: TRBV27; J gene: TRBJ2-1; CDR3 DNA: TGTGCCAGCAGTTTATGGGGGTATTCGAGCTCCTACAATGAGCAGTTCTTC; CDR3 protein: CASSLWGYSSSYNEQFF
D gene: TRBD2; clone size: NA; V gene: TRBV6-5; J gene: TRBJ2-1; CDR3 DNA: TGTGCCAGCAGTTACGGATTAGCGGGAGTCGGTGAGCAGTTCTTC; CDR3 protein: CASSYGLAGVGEQFF
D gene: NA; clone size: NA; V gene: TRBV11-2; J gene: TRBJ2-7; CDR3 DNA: TGTGCCAGCAGCCCCCGGGCGGGCTCCTACGAGCAGTACTTC; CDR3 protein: CASSPRAGSYEQYF
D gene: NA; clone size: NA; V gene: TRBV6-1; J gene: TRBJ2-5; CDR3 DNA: TGTGCCAGCAGTGAGGGAGGGGGAGGGGGAAAGACCCAGTACTTC; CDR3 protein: CASSEGGGGGKTQYF
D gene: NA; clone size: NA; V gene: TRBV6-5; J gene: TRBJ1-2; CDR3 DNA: TGTGCCAGCAGTTACTCGATAGGATCGAGGGATCGGGGCTACACCTTC; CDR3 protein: CASSYSIGSRDRGYTF
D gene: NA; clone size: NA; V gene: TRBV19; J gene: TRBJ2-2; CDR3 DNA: TGTGCCAGTAGTGTGCTAGCAGCGAACACCGGGGAGCTGTTTTTT; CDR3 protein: CASSVLAANTGELFF
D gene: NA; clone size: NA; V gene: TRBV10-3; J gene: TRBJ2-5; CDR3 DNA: TGTGCCATCAGTGTGGGGCAGGGGTTGACCTTAGGAGAGACCCAGTACTTC; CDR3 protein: CAISVGQGLTLGETQYF
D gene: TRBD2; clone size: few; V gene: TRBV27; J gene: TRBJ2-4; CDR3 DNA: TGTGCCAGCAGTCGGACTAGCGGGGGCTACATTCAGTACTTC; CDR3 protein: CASSRTSGGYIQYF
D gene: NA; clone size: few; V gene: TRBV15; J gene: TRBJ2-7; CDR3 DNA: TGTGCCACCAGCAGAGGCGCGGAGATCTCCTACGAGCAGTACTTC; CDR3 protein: CATSRGAEISYEQYF
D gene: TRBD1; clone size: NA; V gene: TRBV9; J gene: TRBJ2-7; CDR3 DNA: TGTGCCAGCAGCGTAGCCCCAACAGGGGCCGAGCAGTACTTC; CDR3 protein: CASSVAPTGAEQYF
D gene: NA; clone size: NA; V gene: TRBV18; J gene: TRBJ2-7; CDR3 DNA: TGTGCCAGCTCACTCAGGGGTCTGGCGGAGGCATCCTACGAGCAGTACTTC; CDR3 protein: CASSLRGLAEASYEQYF
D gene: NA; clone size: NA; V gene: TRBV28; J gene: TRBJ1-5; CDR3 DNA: TGTGCCAGCAGTTCGCCAAGAAGGGACCGATGGCCCCAGCATTTT; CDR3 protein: CASSSPRRDRWPQHF
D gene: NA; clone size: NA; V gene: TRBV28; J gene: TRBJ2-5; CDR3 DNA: TGTGCCAGCAGTGGGACCTTCGACCCGGAGACCCAGTACTTC; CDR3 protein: CASSGTFDPETQYF
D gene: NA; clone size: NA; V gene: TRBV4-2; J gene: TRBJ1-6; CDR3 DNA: TGTGCCAGCAGCCGAAACACCGGGGACGGCTATTCACCCCTCCACTTT; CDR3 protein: CASSRNTGDGYSPLHF
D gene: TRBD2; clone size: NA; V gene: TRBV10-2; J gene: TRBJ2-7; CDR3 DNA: TGCGCCAGCAACAGAATGGGACTAGCGGGAGTGAGGTACGAGCAGTACTTC; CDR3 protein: CASNRMGLAGVRYEQYF
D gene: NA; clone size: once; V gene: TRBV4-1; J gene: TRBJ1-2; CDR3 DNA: TGCGCCAGCAGCCAGGCGAACTATGGCTACACCTTC; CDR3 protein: CASSQANYGYTF
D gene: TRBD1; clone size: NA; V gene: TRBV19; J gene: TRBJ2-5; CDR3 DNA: TGTGCCAGTAGTTCCGGACAGGCCCCAGAGACCCAGTACTTC; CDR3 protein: CASSSGQAPETQYF
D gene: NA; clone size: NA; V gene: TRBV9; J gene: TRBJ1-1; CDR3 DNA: TGTGCCAGCAGCGTAGCCCTTTCGGGGGGCCAGACTGAAGCTTTCTTT; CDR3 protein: CASSVALSGGQTEAFF
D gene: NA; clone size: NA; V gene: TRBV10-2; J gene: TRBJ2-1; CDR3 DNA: TGCGCCAGCCGGCAGGGAGATCTATACAATGAGCAGTTCTTC; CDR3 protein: CASRQGDLYNEQFF
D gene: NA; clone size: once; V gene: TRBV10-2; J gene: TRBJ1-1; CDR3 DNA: TGCGCCAGCAGTGGGCTCATGAACACTGAAGCTTTCTTT; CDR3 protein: CASSGLMNTEAFF
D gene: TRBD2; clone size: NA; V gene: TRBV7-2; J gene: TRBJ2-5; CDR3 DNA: TGTGCCAGCAGCTGGGGGGGGGAGACCCAGTACTTC; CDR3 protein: CASSWGGETQYF